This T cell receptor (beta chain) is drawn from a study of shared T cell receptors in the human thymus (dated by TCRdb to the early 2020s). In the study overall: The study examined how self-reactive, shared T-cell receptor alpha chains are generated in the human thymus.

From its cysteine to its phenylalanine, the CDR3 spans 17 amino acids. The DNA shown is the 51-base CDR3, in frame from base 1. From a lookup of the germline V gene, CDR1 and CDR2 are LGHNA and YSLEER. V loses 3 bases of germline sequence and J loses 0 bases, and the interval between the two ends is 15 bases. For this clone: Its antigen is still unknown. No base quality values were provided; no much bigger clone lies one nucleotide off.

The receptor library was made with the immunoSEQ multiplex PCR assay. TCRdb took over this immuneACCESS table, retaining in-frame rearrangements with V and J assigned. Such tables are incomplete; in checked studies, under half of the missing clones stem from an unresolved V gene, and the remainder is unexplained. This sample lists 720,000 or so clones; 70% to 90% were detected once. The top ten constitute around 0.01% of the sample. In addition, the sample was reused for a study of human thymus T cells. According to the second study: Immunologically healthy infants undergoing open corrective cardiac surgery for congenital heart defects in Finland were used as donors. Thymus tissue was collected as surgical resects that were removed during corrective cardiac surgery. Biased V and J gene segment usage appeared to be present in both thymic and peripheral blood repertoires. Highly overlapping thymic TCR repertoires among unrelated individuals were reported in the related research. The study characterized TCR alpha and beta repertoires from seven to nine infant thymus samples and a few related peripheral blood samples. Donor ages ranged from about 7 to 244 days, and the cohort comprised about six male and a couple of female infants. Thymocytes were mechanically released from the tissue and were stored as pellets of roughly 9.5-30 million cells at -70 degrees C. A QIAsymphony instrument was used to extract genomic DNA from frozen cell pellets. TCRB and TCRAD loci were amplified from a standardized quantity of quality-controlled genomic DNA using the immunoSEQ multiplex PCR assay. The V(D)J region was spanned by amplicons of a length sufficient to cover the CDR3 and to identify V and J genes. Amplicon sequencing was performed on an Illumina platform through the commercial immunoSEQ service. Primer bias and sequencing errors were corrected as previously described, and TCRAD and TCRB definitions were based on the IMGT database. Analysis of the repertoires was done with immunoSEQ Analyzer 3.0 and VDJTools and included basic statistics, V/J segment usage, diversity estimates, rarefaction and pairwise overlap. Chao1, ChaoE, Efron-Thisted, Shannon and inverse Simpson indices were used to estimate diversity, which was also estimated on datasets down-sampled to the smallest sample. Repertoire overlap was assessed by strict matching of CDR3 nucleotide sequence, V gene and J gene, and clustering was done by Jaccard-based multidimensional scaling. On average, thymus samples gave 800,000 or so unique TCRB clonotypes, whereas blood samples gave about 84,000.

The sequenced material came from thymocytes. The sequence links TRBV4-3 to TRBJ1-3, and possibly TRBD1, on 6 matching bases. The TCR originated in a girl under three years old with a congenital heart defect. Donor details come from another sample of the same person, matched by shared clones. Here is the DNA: TGCGCCAGCAGCCATTATGGGGGCGGAATCTCTGGAAACACCATATATTTT. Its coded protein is CASSHYGGGISGNTIYF.